This TCR beta chain was retrieved from a study of cytomegalovirus exposure and HLA in healthy donors. As to this clone: The antigen remains undetermined.

Per germline, CDR1 SGHTA and CDR2 FQGNSA. The CDR3 runs to 18 residues. V was clipped by 2 bases and J by 0 bases, with 20 bases between them. The PCR made use of 60 Vbeta and 13 Jbeta primers. The assay was immunoSEQ multiplex PCR, and TCRdb's table has in-frame clones only and misses some. This sample has 190,000 or so clones; roughly 78% occur once, and the top ten carry around 0.69%. General study results and limits: TCR beta V segments were, for the most part, productive about 87% or about 30% of the time in an earlier analysis. Accounts indicate the classifier identified cytomegalovirus status with strong specificity and sensitivity.

V usage is TRBV7-2 and J usage is TRBJ2-7, with D perhaps TRBD2 (5 bases). The specimen was PBMCs. This TCR was recovered from a boy aged 5-17 years in good health and CMV-seronegative. The CDR3 sequence is CASSLIPRISVSSYEQYF. The CDR3 DNA sequence: TGTGCCAGCAGCTTAATCCCGAGGATTAGCGTGAGCTCCTACGAGCAGTACTTC.